This TCR beta chain was captured by sequencing in a study of T cell responses to AZD1222 COVID-19 vaccine. Study-wide findings and caveats: Only five or six individuals given AZD1222 were seropositive at baseline. When two AZD1222 doses had been given, Spike-specific TCR breadth and depth rose.

V was trimmed by 0 bases and J by 8 bases, leaving 8 bases between them. From germline, CDR1 is SGHRS and CDR2 YFSETQ. This CDR3 is built from 12 residues. Measured with immunoSEQ multiplex PCR; TCRdb has only the in-frame clones, and not every one. This sample yields approximately 140,000 clones, of which about 91% are seen a single time; more than 1.3% belongs to the top ten. Concerning this clone itself: Its antigen is currently unknown.

This clonotype was obtained from an adult in good health. V usage is TRBV5-1 and J usage is TRBJ1-2; D gene ambiguous. The source was peripheral blood, collected on day 0 of AZD1222 vaccination. CDR3 region: CASSLEPSGYTF. The CDR3 coding sequence is TGCGCCAGCAGCTTGGAGCCATCAGGCTACACCTTC.